This T cell receptor beta chain was obtained from a study of T-cell memory formation after mild COVID-19. The CDR3 has 14 residues. V gave up 0 bases and J gave up 1 base, with 6 bases separating them. Employing constant-segment primers, 5'RACE generated TCR alpha and TCR beta cDNA libraries bearing sample barcodes and UMIs. A single record per CDR3 protein comes from TCRdb applying MiXCR to the 5' RACE reads. The table records roughly 240,000 distinct CDR3 sequences, under 20% of them present only once. General study findings and limits: Clones which contracted sat mainly in CM and EM if CD4+, and in EMRA if CD8+.

Worth noting for this clonotype: Its antigen is still unknown.

Sequencing was performed on PBMCs or a T cell subset sorted from them (not recorded which). The chain has TRBV12-3 or TRBV12-4 and TRBJ1-1; D gene unclear. The clonotype was recovered from a man aged 18 to 30 who had mild COVID-19 (a few samples of this study predate the infection). Cell type and time point are not known. The CDR3, as DNA: TGTGCCAGCAGTTTAGCTGAGGGGAACACTGAAGCTTTCTTT. As protein: CASSLAEGNTEAFF.